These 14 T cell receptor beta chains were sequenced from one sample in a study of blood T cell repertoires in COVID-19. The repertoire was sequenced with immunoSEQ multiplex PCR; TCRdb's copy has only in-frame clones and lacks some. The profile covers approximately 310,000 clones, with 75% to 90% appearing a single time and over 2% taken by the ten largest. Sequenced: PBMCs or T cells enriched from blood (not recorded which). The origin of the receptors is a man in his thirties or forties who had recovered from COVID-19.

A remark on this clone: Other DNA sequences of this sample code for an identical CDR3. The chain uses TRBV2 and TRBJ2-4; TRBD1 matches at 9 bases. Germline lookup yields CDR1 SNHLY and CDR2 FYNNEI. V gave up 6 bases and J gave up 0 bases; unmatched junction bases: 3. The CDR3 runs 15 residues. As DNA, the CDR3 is TGTGCCAGCAGAGGGACAGGGTTAGCCAAAAACATTCAGTACTTC. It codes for CASRGTGLAKNIQYF.

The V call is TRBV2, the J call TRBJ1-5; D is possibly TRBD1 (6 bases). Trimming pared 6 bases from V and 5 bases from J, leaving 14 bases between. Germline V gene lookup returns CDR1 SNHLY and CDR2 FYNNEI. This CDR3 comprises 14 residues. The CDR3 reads CASRPWTVHQPQHF. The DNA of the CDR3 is TGTGCCAGCAGGCCCTGGACAGTTCATCAGCCCCAGCATTTT. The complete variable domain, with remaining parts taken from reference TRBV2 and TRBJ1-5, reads EPEVTQTPSHQVTQMGQEVILRCVPISNHLYFYWYRQILGQKVEFLVSFYNNEISEKSEIFDDQFSVERPDGSNFTLKIRSTKLEDSAMYFCASRPWTVHQPQHFGDGTRLSIL.

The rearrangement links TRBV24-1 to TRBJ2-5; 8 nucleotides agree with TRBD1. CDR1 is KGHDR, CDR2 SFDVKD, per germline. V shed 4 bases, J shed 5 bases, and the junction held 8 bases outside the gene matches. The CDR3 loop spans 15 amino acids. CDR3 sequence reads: CATSDASGGMETQYF. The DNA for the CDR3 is TGTGCCACCAGTGACGCTTCAGGGGGCATGGAGACCCAGTACTTC.

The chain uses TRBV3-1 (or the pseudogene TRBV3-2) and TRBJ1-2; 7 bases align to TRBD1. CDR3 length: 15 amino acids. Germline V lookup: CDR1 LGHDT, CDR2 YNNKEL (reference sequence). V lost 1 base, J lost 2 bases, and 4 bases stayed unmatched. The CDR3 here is CASSQGGQANYGYTF. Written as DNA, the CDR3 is TGTGCCAGCAGCCAAGGAGGACAGGCCAACTATGGCTACACCTTC.

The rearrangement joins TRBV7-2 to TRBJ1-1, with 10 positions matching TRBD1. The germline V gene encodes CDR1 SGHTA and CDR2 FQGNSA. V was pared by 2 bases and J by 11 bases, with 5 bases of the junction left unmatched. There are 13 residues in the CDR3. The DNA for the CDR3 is TGTGCCAGCAGCTTAATGATGGGACAGGGGGCTTTCTTT. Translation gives CASSLMMGQGAFF.

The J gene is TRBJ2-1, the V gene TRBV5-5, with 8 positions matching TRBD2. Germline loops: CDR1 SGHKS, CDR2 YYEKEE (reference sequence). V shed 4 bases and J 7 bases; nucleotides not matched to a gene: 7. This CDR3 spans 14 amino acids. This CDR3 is CASSRRGGVNEQFF. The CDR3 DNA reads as TGTGCCAGCAGCCGCCGGGGGGGCGTAAATGAGCAGTTCTTC.

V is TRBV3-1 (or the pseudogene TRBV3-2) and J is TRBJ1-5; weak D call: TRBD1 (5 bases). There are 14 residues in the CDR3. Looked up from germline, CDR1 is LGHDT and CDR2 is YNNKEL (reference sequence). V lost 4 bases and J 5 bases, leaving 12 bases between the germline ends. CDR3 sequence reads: CASSPRTTYQPQHF. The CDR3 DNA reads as TGTGCCAGCAGCCCACGGACAACCTATCAGCCCCAGCATTTT.

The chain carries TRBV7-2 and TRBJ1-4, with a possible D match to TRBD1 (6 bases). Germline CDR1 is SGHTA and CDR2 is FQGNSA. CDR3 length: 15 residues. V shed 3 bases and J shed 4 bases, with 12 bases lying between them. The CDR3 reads CASSFQGTNNEKLFF. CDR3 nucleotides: TGTGCCAGCAGCTTTCAGGGGACTAATAATGAAAAACTGTTTTTT. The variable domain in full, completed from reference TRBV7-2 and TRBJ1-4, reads GAGVSQSPSNKVTEKGKDVELRCDPISGHTALYWYRQSLGQGLEFLIYFQGNSAPDKSGLPSDRFSAERTGGSVSTLTIQRTQQEDSAVYLCASSFQGTNNEKLFFGSGTQLSVL.

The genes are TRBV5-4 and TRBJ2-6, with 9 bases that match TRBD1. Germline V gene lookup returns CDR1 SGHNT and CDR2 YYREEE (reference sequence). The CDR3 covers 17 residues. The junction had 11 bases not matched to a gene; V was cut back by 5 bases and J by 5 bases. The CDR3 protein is CASRWGQGVDRANVLTF. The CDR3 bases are TGTGCCAGCAGGTGGGGACAGGGTGTTGATAGGGCCAACGTCCTGACTTTC.

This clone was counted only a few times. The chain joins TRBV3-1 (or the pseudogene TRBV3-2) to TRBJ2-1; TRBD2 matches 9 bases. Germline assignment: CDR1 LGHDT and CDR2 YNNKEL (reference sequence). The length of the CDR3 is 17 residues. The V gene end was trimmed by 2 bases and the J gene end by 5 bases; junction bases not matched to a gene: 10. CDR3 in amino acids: CASSQQTTSGPHNEQFF. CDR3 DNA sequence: TGTGCCAGCAGCCAACAAACGACTAGCGGTCCTCACAATGAGCAGTTCTTC.

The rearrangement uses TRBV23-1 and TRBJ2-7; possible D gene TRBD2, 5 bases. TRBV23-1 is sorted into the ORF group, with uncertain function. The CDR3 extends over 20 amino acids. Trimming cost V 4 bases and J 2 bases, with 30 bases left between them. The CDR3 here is CASSPKFPSTTLGRPYEQYF. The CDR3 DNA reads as TGCGCCAGCAGTCCCAAGTTCCCGAGCACCACATTAGGGAGACCCTACGAGCAGTACTTC.

The CDR3 here is CASSVRDRAGEQYF. CDR3 sequence (DNA): TGTGCCAGCAGCGTCCGGGACAGGGCAGGAGAGCAGTACTTC. The chain combines TRBV9 with TRBJ2-7; 9 bases are shared with TRBD1. The CDR3 contains 14 residues. V shed 2 bases, J shed 7 bases, and the junction held 7 bases outside the gene matches. In germline, CDR1 is SGDLS, CDR2 YYNGEE.

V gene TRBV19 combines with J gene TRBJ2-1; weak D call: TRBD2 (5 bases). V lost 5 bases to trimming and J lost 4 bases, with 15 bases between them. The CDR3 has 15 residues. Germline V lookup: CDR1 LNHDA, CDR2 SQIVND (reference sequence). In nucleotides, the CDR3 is TGTGCCAGTAGTTCCACCATGGAGGCGTACAATGAGCAGTTCTTC. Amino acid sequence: CASSSTMEAYNEQFF.

CDR3 DNA: TGTGCCAGCAGTACCCGGACAGGGCAGGGCTATGGCTACACCTTC. Translating gives CASSTRTGQGYGYTF. The rearrangement links TRBV6-5 to TRBJ1-2; 8 nucleotides line up with TRBD1. The trim removed 5 bases at V and 4 bases at J, leaving 9 bases unmatched. The CDR3 has 15 amino acids. Germline values: CDR1 MNHEY, CDR2 SVGAGI.